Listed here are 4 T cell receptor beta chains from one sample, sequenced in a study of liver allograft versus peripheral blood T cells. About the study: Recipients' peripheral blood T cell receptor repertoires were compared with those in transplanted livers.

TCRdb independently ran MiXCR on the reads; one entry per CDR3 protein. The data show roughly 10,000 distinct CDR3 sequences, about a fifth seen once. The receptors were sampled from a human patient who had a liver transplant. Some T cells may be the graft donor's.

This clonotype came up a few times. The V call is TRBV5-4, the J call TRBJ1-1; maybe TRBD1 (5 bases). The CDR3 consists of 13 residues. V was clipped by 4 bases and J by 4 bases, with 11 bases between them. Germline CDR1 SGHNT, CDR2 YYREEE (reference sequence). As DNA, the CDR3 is TGTGCCAGCAGCGCCGGGGGGGTCACTGAAGCTTTCTTT. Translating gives CASSAGGVTEAFF.

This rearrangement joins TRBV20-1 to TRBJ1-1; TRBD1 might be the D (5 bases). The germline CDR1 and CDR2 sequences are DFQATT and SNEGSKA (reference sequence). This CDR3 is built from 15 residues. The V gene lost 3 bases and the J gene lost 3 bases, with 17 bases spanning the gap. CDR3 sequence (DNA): TGCAGTGCTAGTCCCCGGGGACTTGAGGACACTGAAGCTTTCTTT. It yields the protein CSASPRGLEDTEAFF.

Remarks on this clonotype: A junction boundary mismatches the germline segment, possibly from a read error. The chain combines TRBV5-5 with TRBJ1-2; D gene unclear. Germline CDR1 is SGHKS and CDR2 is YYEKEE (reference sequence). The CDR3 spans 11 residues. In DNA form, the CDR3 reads TGTGCCAGCAGCAGCCCCGGGATTTTCCCCTTC. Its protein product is CASSSPGIFPF. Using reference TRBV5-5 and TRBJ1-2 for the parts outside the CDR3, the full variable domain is DAGVTQSPTHLIKTRGQQVTLRCSPISGHKSVSWYQQVLGQGPQFIFQYYEKEERGRGNFPDRFSARQFPNYSSELNVNALLLGDSALYLCASSSPGIFPFGSGTRLTVV.

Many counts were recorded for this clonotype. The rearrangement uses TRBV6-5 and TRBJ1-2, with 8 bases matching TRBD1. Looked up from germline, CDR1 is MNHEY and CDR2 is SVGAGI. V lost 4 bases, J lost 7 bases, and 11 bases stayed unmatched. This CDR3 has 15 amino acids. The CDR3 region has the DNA TGTGCCAGCAGTTTCGATACAGGGGGACTCTCTGGCTACACCTTC. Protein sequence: CASSFDTGGLSGYTF.